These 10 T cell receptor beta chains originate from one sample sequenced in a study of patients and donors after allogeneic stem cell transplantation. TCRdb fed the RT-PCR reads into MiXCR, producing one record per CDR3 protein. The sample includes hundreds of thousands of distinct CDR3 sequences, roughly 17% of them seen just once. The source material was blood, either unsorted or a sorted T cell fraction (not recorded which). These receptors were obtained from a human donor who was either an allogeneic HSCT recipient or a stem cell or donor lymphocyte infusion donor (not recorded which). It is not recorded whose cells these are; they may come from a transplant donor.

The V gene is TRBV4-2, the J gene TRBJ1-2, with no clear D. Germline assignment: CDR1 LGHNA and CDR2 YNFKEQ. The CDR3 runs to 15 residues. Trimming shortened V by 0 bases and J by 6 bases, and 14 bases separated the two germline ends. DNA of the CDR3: TGTGCCAGCAGCCAAGATAGGTCAGGCTCAAATGGCTACACCTTC. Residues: CASSQDRSGSNGYTF.

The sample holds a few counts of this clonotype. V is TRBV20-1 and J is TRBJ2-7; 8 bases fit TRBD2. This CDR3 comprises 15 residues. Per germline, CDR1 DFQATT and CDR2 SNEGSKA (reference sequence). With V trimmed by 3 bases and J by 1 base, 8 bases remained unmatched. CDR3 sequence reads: CSASGGAWGSYEQYF. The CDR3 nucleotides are TGCAGTGCTAGCGGGGGGGCCTGGGGTTCCTACGAGCAGTACTTC.

CDR3 protein: CASSSQGPRGTEAFF. The CDR3 DNA reads TGTGCCAGCAGCTCTCAGGGCCCACGGGGCACTGAAGCTTTCTTT. The chain couples TRBV5-6 to TRBJ1-1, with D perhaps matching TRBD1 (5 bases). The germline V and J ends were trimmed by 3 bases and 4 bases, with 16 bases remaining between them. The CDR3 contains 15 residues. Germline V gene data show CDR1 as SGHDT and CDR2 as YYEEEE.

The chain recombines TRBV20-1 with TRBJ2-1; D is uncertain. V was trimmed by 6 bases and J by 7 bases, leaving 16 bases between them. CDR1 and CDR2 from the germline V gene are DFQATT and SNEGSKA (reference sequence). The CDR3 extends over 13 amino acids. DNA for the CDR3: TGCAGTGCCCCGGTTCTCGCTATAAATGAGCAGTTCTTC. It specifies CSAPVLAINEQFF.

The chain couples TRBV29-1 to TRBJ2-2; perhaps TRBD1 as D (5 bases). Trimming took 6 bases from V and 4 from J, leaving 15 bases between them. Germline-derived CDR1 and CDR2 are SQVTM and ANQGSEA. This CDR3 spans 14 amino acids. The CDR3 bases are TGCAGCGTCGGGCCAGGGAAGCGCACCGGGGAGCTGTTTTTT. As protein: CSVGPGKRTGELFF.

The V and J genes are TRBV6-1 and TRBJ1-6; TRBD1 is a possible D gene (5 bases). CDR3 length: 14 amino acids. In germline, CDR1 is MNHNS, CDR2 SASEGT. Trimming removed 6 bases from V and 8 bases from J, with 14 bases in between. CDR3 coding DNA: TGTGCCAGCAGAAGGAGGGGAGGGGATTCACCCCTCCACTTT. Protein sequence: CASRRRGGDSPLHF.

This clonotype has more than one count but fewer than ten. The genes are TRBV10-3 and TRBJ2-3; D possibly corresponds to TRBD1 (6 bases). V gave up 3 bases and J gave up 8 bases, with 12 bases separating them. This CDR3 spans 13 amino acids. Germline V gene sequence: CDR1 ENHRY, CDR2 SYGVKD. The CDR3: CAISDSQGITQYF. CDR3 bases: TGTGCCATCAGTGATTCACAGGGCATTACGCAGTATTTT.

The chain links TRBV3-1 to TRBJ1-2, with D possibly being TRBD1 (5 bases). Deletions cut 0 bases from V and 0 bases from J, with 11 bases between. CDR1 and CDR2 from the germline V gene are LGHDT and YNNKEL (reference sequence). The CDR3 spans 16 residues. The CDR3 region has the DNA TGTGCCAGCAGCCAAGATCGACAGCGGACTAACTATGGCTACACCTTC. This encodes CASSQDRQRTNYGYTF.

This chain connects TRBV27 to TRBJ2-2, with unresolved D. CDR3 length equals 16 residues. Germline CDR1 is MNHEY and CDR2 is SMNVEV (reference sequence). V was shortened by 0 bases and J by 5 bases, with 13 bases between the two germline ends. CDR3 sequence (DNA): TGTGCCAGCAGTTTATCCACCTGGTATTTGACCGGGGAGCTGTTTTTT. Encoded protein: CASSLSTWYLTGELFF.

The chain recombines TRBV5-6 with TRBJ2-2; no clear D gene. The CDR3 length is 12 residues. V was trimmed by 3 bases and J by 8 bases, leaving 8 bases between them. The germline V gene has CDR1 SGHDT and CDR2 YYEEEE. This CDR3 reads CASSSTSGELFF. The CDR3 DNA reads TGTGCCAGCAGCTCTACTTCAGGGGAGCTGTTTTTT.